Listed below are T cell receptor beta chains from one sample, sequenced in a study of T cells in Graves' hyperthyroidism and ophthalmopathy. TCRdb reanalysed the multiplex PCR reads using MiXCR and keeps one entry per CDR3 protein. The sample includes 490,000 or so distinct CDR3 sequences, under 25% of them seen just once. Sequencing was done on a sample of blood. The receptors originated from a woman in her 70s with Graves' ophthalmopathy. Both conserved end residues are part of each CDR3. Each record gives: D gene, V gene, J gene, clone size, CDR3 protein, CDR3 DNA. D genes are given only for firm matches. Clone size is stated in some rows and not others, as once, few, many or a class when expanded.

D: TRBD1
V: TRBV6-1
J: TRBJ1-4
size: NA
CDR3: CASSLQTGNNEKLFF
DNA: TGTGCCAGCAGTTTACAGACAGGGAATAATGAAAAACTGTTTTTT

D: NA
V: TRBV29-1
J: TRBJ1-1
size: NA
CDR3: CSAGGGAYTEAFF
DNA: TGCAGTGCTGGGGGGGGGGCATACACTGAAGCTTTCTTT

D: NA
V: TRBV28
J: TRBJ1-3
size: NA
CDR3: CASSLPMQGNTIYF
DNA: TGTGCCAGCAGTTTACCCATGCAAGGAAACACCATATATTTT

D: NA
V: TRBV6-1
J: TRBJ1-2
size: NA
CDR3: CASAWNYGYTF
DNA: TGTGCCAGCGCCTGGAACTATGGCTACACCTTC

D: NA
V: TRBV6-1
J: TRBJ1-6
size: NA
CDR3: CASKEGSLSNSPLHF
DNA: TGTGCCAGCAAGGAGGGCTCTTTAAGTAATTCACCCCTCCACTTT

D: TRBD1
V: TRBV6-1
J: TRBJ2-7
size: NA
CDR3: CASTVGQGFEQYF
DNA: TGTGCCAGCACTGTAGGACAGGGATTCGAGCAGTACTTC

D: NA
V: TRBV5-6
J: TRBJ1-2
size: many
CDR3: CASSFGPVNYGYTF
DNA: TGTGCCAGCAGCTTCGGCCCGGTTAACTATGGCTACACCTTC

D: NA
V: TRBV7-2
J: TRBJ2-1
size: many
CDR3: CASTLQGTYNEQFF
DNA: TGTGCCAGCACCTTACAGGGAACCTACAATGAGCAGTTCTTC

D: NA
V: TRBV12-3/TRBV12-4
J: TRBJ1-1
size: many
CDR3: CASSFRHTEAFF
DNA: TGTGCCAGCAGTTTTCGCCACACTGAAGCTTTCTTT

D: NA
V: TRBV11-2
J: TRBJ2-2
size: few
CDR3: CASSITGRNTGELFF
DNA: TGTGCCAGCAGCATCACAGGGAGGAACACCGGGGAGCTGTTTTTT

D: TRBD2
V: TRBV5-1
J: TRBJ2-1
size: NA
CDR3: CASSLSRSSGLYNEQFF
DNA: TGCGCCAGCAGCTTGTCCCGGTCTAGCGGCCTATACAATGAGCAGTTCTTC

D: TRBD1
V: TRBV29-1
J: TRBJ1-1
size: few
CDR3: CSGGGGPNTEAFF
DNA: TGCAGCGGAGGAGGGGGCCCGAACACTGAAGCTTTCTTT

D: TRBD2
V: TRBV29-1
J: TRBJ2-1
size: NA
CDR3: CSVEGEGSYNEQFF
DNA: TGCAGCGTTGAGGGGGAGGGCTCCTACAATGAGCAGTTCTTC

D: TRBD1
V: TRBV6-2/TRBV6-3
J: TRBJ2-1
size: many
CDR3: CASRTGLYNEQFF
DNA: TGTGCCAGCAGGACAGGGCTATACAATGAGCAGTTCTTC

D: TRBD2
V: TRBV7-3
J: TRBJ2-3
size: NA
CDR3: CASSLTWREEGNTQYF
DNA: TGTGCCAGCAGCTTAACTTGGCGGGAGGAGGGAAATACGCAGTATTTT

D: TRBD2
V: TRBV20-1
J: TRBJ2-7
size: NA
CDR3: CSAISGSWGEQYF
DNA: TGCAGTGCTATTAGCGGGAGTTGGGGCGAGCAGTACTTC

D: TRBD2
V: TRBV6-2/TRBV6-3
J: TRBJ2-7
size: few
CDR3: CASGREGRVYEQYF
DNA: TGTGCCAGCGGCCGGGAGGGCAGAGTCTACGAGCAGTACTTC

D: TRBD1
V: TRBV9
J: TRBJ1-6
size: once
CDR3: CASSPGTAGVAPLYF
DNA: TGTGCCAGCAGCCCGGGGACAGCCGGTGTAGCACCCCTCTACTTT

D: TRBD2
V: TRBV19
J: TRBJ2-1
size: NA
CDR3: CASSIDSGRGYNEQFF
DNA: TGTGCCAGTAGTATTGATAGCGGGAGGGGATACAATGAGCAGTTCTTC

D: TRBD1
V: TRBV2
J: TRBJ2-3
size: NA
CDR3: CARGTGKGIGQPQYF
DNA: TGTGCCAGAGGGACAGGGAAGGGTATTGGCCAGCCCCAGTATTTT

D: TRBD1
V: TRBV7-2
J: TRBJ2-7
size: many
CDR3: CASSSRDSYEQYF
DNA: TGTGCCAGCAGCTCCCGGGACAGCTACGAGCAGTACTTC